These T cell receptor beta chains were read from a single sample in a study of cytomegalovirus exposure and HLA in healthy donors. Produced via immunoSEQ multiplex PCR; TCRdb's table is partial and in-frame only. The sample carries 180,000 or so clones, 80% to 90% recorded once. Input material: PBMCs. The receptors originated from a man between 18 and 29 years old in good health and CMV-seropositive. Each CDR3 is given with its conserved first and last residue. A D gene is named only where the DNA matches it firmly. Size tells how often a clone was seen (once, few, many) or the class of an expanded clone, and some rows leave it out.

d_gene,j_gene,v_gene,abundance,CDR3nt,CDR3aa
NA,TRBJ2-2,TRBV2,few,TGTGCCAGCAGTTACAGGGACGCCGGGGAGCTGTTTTTT,CASSYRDAGELFF
TRBD1,TRBJ1-4,TRBV7-9,NA,TGTGCCAGCAGCCCGAGCGGGGGACAGGAAAAACTGTTTTTT,CASSPSGGQEKLFF
TRBD2,TRBJ2-7,TRBV7-9,NA,TGTGCCAGCAAAAAAACGGGACTAGCGGGAGCCCCGGTGGGGTTC,CASKKTGLAGAPVGF
NA,TRBJ2-3,TRBV29-1,NA,TGCAGCGTTATACACTATAACCCTGCAGATACGCAGTATTTT,CSVIHYNPADTQYF
NA,TRBJ2-1,TRBV14,NA,TGTGCCAGCAGCCAGCGGGACAATGAGCAGTTCTTC,CASSQRDNEQFF
TRBD1,TRBJ2-7,TRBV11-2,NA,TGTGCCAGCAGCCTAGCGTCCGGGACAGGATCCTACGAGCAGTACTTC,CASSLASGTGSYEQYF
TRBD2,TRBJ2-1,TRBV7-2,once,TGTGCCAGCAGCTTTGCGGGGGGGCCTATTGAGCAGTTCTTC,CASSFAGGPIEQFF
NA,TRBJ2-5,TRBV5-1,NA,TGCGCCAGCAGCTTGGAGGGGGAGAAGACCCAGTACTTC,CASSLEGEKTQYF
NA,TRBJ1-2,TRBV25-1,NA,TGTGCCAGCAGCCCGGGACACTCGATGGGCTACACCTTC,CASSPGHSMGYTF
NA,TRBJ2-1,TRBV6-1,NA,TGTGCCAGCAGTGAAGAAGAGGGCAATGAGCAGTTCTTC,CASSEEEGNEQFF
NA,TRBJ1-2,TRBV7-8,NA,TGTGCCAGCAGCTTACGAGGGGGAGATGGCTACACCTTC,CASSLRGGDGYTF
NA,TRBJ2-3,TRBV9,NA,TGTGCCAGCAGCGTAGCTACGAACCGAGCTCCAACGCAGTATTTT,CASSVATNRAPTQYF
NA,TRBJ1-4,TRBV2,NA,TGTGCCAGCACGGTCGAGGGGGTAGGTGGTGAAAAACTGTTTTTT,CASTVEGVGGEKLFF
NA,TRBJ2-3,TRBV10-3,NA,TGTGCCATCTTGCGGGGCCCCACAGATACGCAGTATTTT,CAILRGPTDTQYF
TRBD1,TRBJ2-1,TRBV27,NA,TGTGCCAGCAGCCCCCCATCAGGACAGGAGTTCTTC,CASSPPSGQEFF
TRBD1,TRBJ2-7,TRBV5-1,few,TGCGCCAGCAGAGGACGGACAGGGATCTCCTACGAGCAGTACTTC,CASRGRTGISYEQYF
TRBD1,TRBJ2-3,TRBV7-9,NA,TGTGCCAGCAGCAGGACAGGGACCGAGGATACGCAGTATTTT,CASSRTGTEDTQYF
TRBD1,TRBJ2-6,TRBV12-5,once,TGTGCTAGTGGTTTGGACGTTCAGGGGGACTCTGGGGCCAACGTCCTGACTTTC,CASGLDVQGDSGANVLTF
NA,TRBJ1-1,TRBV30,NA,TGTGCCTGGAGTCCCGCACAGGTCAAAGCTTTCTTT,CAWSPAQVKAFF
TRBD1,TRBJ2-7,TRBV13,NA,TGTGCCACGGGACAGGGACCCTACGAGCAGTACTTC,CATGQGPYEQYF
NA,TRBJ2-1,TRBV21-1,NA,TGTGCACCGTGGGACAGACGGAATGAGCAGTTCTTC,CAPWDRRNEQFF
NA,TRBJ2-7,TRBV4-1,NA,TGCGCCAGCAGCCAAGATCCAGGCTTTCTCTACGAGCAGTACTTC,CASSQDPGFLYEQYF
TRBD1,TRBJ1-1,TRBV19,NA,TGTGCCAGTAGTACTCCCCTCCGGGACAGACTAGAAGCTTTCTTT,CASSTPLRDRLEAFF
TRBD1,TRBJ2-7,TRBV6-5,NA,TGTGCCACCCGGGACAGAAATTCCGAGCAGTACTTC,CATRDRNSEQYF
TRBD1,TRBJ1-6,TRBV5-1,NA,TGCGCCAGCAGCGGTTCCAGACAGGGGGTTAATTCACCCCTCCACTTT,CASSGSRQGVNSPLHF
NA,TRBJ2-2,TRBV6-4,NA,TGTGCCAGCAGTGGAGACGGGATCGGGGAGCTGTTTTTT,CASSGDGIGELFF
NA,TRBJ1-1,TRBV9,NA,TGTGCCAGCAGCTCGAGCCCGGGGAACACTGAAGCTTTCTTT,CASSSSPGNTEAFF
TRBD1,TRBJ1-5,TRBV27,NA,TGTGCCAGCAGTTTAAGGGGGGGTGGGACAGGGGGAAATCAGCCCCAGCATTTT,CASSLRGGGTGGNQPQHF
TRBD1,TRBJ1-1,TRBV5-5,NA,TGTGCCAGCAGCTCCGACAGGGGTGGGGGAGCTTTCTTT,CASSSDRGGGAFF
NA,TRBJ1-6,TRBV27,NA,TGTGCCAGCAGTGGCAGGGCGGAACCACCCCTCCACTTT,CASSGRAEPPLHF
NA,TRBJ1-3,TRBV28,NA,TGTGCCAGCAGTTTGCGGGGGAGCTCTGGAAACACCATATATTTT,CASSLRGSSGNTIYF
TRBD2,TRBJ2-7,TRBV5-4,NA,TGTGCCAGCAGCCCCTCGGGGGGGTCTTGGGACGAGCAGTACTTC,CASSPSGGSWDEQYF
NA,TRBJ1-1,TRBV10-3,NA,TGTGCCATCAGTGGGGCTGCTTATGAAGCTTTCTTT,CAISGAAYEAFF
NA,TRBJ1-1,TRBV19,NA,TGTGCCAGTAGTATACGAGAGAGAGGGAACACTGAAGCTTTCTTT,CASSIRERGNTEAFF
NA,TRBJ1-4,TRBV2,NA,TGTGCCAGCACGGGAGCAACTAATGAAAAACTGTTTTTT,CASTGATNEKLFF
NA,TRBJ1-1,TRBV7-8,NA,TGTGCCAGCAGCCGGGTCACTGAAGCTTTCTTT,CASSRVTEAFF
NA,TRBJ2-6,TRBV25-1,NA,TGTGCCGGCAGTGATGGAGTGCTCTCTGGGGCCAACGTCCTGACTTTC,CAGSDGVLSGANVLTF
NA,TRBJ2-3,TRBV18,NA,TGTGCCAGCTCACCGAGTATCACTACCTTCACAGATACGCAGTATTTT,CASSPSITTFTDTQYF
TRBD1,TRBJ2-7,TRBV7-9,NA,TGTTCCAGCAGCTTGGGACAGGGGGCCGAGCAGTACTTC,CSSSLGQGAEQYF